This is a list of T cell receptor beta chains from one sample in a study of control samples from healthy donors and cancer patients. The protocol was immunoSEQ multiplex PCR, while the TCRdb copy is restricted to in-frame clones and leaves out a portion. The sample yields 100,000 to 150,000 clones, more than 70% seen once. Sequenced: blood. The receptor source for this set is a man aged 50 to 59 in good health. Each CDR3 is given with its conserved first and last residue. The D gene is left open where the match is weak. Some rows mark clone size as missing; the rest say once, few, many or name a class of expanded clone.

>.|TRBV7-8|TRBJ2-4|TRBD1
CASSPRDREVNIQYF
TGTGCCAGCAGCCCCCGGGACAGGGAGGTAAACATTCAGTACTTC
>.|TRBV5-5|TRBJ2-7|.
CASSLGGGYEQYF
TGTGCCAGCAGCTTGGGAGGGGGATACGAGCAGTACTTC
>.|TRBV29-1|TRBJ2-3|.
CSVVGSSGPTDTQYF
TGCAGCGTTGTAGGAAGTAGCGGCCCCACAGATACGCAGTATTTT
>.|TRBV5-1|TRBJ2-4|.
CASSPAQAKNIQYF
TGCGCCAGCAGCCCGGCACAAGCCAAAAACATTCAGTACTTC
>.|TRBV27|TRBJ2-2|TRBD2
CASSLGTSGHTGELFF
TGTGCCAGCAGTCTCGGGACTAGCGGGCACACCGGGGAGCTGTTTTTT
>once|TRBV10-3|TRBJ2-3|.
CAITKQGGADTQYF
TGTGCCATCACCAAACAGGGTGGGGCAGATACGCAGTATTTT
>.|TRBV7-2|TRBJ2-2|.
CASSLGWGYNTGELFF
TGTGCCAGCAGCTTAGGGTGGGGGTATAACACCGGGGAGCTGTTTTTT
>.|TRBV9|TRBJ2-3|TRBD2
CASSVTGGSLAGTQYF
TGTGCCAGCAGCGTGACCGGGGGGAGCCTTGCAGGTACGCAGTATTTT
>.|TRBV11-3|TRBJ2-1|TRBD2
CASSSNLAGGRNEQFF
TGTGCCAGCAGCTCCAATCTAGCGGGGGGCAGGAATGAGCAGTTCTTC
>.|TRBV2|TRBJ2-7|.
CASIEETLGEQYF
TGTGCCAGCATCGAGGAAACATTAGGCGAGCAGTACTTC
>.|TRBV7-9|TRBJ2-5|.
CASSLFSRETQYF
TGTGCCAGCAGCTTATTTAGTCGGGAGACCCAGTACTTC
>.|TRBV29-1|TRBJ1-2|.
CSAPRGGYADYGYTF
TGCAGCGCCCCCCGGGGAGGGTATGCGGACTATGGCTACACCTTC
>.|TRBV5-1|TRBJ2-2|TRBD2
CASSLGSAGTNTGELFF
TGCGCCAGCAGCTTGGGGTCAGCGGGGACGAACACCGGGGAGCTGTTTTTT
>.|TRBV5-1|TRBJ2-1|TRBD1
CASSLYRGDYNEQFF
TGCGCCAGCAGCTTGTACAGGGGGGACTACAATGAGCAGTTCTTC
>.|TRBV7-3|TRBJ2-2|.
CASRRGRWAHRELFF
TGTGCCAGCCGGCGAGGCCGCTGGGCACACCGGGAGCTGTTTTTT
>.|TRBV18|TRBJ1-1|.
CASSPSKGTEAFF
TGTGCCAGCTCACCTAGTAAGGGGACTGAAGCTTTCTTT
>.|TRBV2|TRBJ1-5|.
CASSPGHQPQHF
TGTGCCAGCAGTCCGGGGCACCAGCCCCAGCATTTT
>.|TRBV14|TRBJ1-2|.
CASSQGQGSFYGYTF
TGTGCCAGCAGCCAAGGCCAAGGTTCCTTCTATGGCTACACCTTC
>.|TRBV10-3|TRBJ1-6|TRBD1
CAISDRGYNSPLHF
TGTGCCATCAGCGACAGGGGCTATAATTCACCCCTCCACTTT
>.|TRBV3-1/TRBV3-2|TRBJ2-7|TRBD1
CASSTRTGISYEQYF
TGTGCCAGCAGTACCCGGACAGGGATATCCTACGAGCAGTACTTC
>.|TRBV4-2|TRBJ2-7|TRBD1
CASSQRTGFDEQYF
TGTGCCAGCAGCCAACGGACAGGGTTCGACGAGCAGTACTTC
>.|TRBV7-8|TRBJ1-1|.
CASSHRTENTEAFF
TGTGCCAGCAGCCACCGGACCGAGAACACTGAAGCTTTCTTT
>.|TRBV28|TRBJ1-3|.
CASSLRRGHLNTIYF
TGTGCCAGCAGTTTAAGGAGGGGCCATTTAAACACCATATATTTT
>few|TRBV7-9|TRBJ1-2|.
CASSPPGHHFYGYTF
TGTGCCAGCAGCCCCCCGGGACACCATTTCTATGGCTACACCTTC
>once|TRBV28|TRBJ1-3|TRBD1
CASNAGTGPLSSGNTIYF
TGTGCCAGCAACGCCGGGACAGGACCCCTCAGCTCTGGAAACACCATATATTTT
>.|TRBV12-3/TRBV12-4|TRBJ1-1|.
CASSLGGNTEAFF
TGTGCCAGCAGTTTGGGGGGGAACACTGAAGCTTTCTTT
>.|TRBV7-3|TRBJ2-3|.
CASSLTAPGRASTDTQYF
TGTGCCAGCAGCTTAACGGCCCCTGGAAGGGCCAGCACAGATACGCAGTATTTT
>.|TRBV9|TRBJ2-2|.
CASSVKSGGENTGELFF
TGTGCCAGCAGCGTAAAGTCCGGGGGAGAGAACACCGGGGAGCTGTTTTTT
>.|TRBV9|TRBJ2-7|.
CASSVASGPSYEQYF
TGTGCCAGCAGCGTAGCGAGCGGACCCTCCTACGAGCAGTACTTC
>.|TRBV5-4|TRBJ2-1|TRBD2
CASSAGTSGGAWPEQFF
TGTGCCAGCAGCGCGGGGACTAGCGGGGGGGCTTGGCCCGAGCAGTTCTTC
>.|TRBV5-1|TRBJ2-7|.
CASSSRQGDGGEQYF
TGCGCCAGCAGCTCACGGCAGGGTGATGGAGGCGAGCAGTACTTC
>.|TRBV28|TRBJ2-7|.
CASSLPTVREQYF
TGTGCCAGCAGTTTACCTACGGTCCGAGAGCAGTACTTC
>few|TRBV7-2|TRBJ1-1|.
CASSFSFGNTEAFF
TGTGCCAGCAGCTTCTCATTTGGGAACACTGAAGCTTTCTTT
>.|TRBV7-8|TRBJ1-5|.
CASSFLREGGNQPQHF
TGTGCCAGCAGCTTCCTCAGGGAGGGAGGCAATCAGCCCCAGCATTTT
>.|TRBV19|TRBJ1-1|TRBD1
CASSIGDREAFF
TGTGCCAGTAGTATAGGGGACAGAGAAGCTTTCTTT
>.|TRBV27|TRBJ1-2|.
CASSSSLPGLYGYTF
.
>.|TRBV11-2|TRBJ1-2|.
CASSHAVRYTF
TGTGCCAGCAGCCACGCGGTCCGCTACACCTTC
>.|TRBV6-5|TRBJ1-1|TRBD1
CASSNRGRNEAFF
TGTGCCAGCAGTAACAGGGGGCGGAATGAAGCTTTCTTT
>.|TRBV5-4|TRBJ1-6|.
CASTGDKSYNSPLHF
TGTGCCAGCACCGGGGACAAGTCCTATAATTCACCCCTCCACTTT
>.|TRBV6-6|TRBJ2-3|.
CASSYSAYFTDTQYF
TGTGCCAGCAGTTACTCAGCCTACTTCACAGATACGCAGTATTTT
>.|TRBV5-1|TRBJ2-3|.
CASSLQGKNTDTQYF
TGCGCCAGCAGCTTGCAGGGGAAAAACACAGATACGCAGTATTTT
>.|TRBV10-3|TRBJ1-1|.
CAISESALSAEAFF
TGTGCCATCAGTGAGTCCGCCCTATCAGCTGAAGCTTTCTTT
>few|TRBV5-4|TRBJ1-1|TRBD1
CASSLSGGTEAFF
TGTGCCAGCAGCTTGTCAGGGGGAACTGAAGCTTTCTTT
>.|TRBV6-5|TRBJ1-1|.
CASSLETGATEAFF
TGTGCCAGCAGTCTAGAGACAGGAGCTACTGAAGCTTTCTTT
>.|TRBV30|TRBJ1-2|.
CAWSVLAETGWRGGYTF
TGTGCCTGGAGTGTATTGGCAGAAACAGGGTGGCGCGGTGGCTACACCTTC